The 10 T cell receptor beta chains presented below share a single source sample, sequenced in a study of PD-1 blockade in mismatch repair-deficient tumors. Libraries were prepared by immunoSEQ multiplex PCR; TCRdb keeps only in-frame clonotypes and omits some of them. The sample has about 39,000 clones, approximately 80% seen once. The sample consisted of PBMCs, taken about 40 weeks after starting pembrolizumab. These receptors were collected from an adult with mismatch repair-deficient cancer.

This chain uses TRBV7-2 with TRBJ2-7, with 10 nucleotides matching TRBD1. Germline CDR1 and CDR2: SGHTA and FQGNSA. The junction had 11 bases not matched to a gene; V was cut back by 4 bases and J by 5 bases. This CDR3 has 16 residues. The CDR3 is CASSSNFDRGLNEQYF. CDR3 DNA sequence: TGTGCCAGCAGCTCTAATTTCGACAGGGGGCTCAACGAGCAGTACTTC.

The chain has TRBV2 and TRBJ1-2, with TRBD1 matching over 8 bases. This CDR3 region has 13 residues. Germline V gene lookup returns CDR1 SNHLY and CDR2 FYNNEI. Trimming cost V 7 bases and J 4 bases; bases outside gene matches: 5. The CDR3 DNA reads as TGTGCCAGCACTGTGGACAGGGCCTATGGCTACACCTTC. Protein: CASTVDRAYGYTF.

This clone was picked up one time. This sequence joins TRBV18 and TRBJ2-1, with 8 bases identical to TRBD2. The CDR3 extends over 15 amino acids. Trimming at V came to 1 base and at J to 4 bases, leaving 3 bases not matched to a gene. CDR1 and CDR2 from the germline V gene are KGHSH and LQKENI. CDR3 sequence: CASSPREREYNEQFF. CDR3 in DNA: TGTGCCAGCTCACCACGGGAGCGGGAGTACAATGAGCAGTTCTTC.

The sample holds one count of this clone. The rearrangement uses TRBV11-3 and TRBJ1-2, with 8 bases lining up with TRBD1. Germline V gives CDR1 SGHNT, CDR2 YENEEA. CDR3 length: 14 amino acids. The V gene end was trimmed by 2 bases and the J gene end by 6 bases; junction bases not matched to a gene: 5. The CDR3 here is CASSLNRGFDGYTF. DNA for the CDR3: TGTGCCAGCAGCTTAAACAGGGGGTTCGATGGCTACACCTTC.

This clone was counted between two and nine times. V is TRBV7-9 and J is TRBJ1-2; the match to TRBD1 covers 8 bases. The ends lost 1 base at V and 5 bases at J; junction bases unmatched: 6. In germline, CDR1 is SEHNR, CDR2 FQNEAQ (reference sequence). The CDR3 loop spans 15 amino acids. The CDR3 nucleotides are TGTGCCAGCAGCTTAGGGACAGGGTCCACTTATGGCTACACCTTC. As protein: CASSLGTGSTYGYTF. Together with reference TRBV7-9 and TRBJ1-2, the CDR3 gives the full variable domain: DTGVSQNPRHKITKRGQNVTFRCDPISEHNRLYWYRQTLGQGPEFLTYFQNEAQLEKSRLLSDRFSAERPKGSFSTLEIQRTEQGDSAMYLCASSLGTGSTYGYTFGSGTRLTVV.

Concerning this clone: A read error may produce the germline difference seen at one junction end. The chain joins TRBV13 to TRBJ1-6, with D tentatively TRBD1 (6 bases). The V gene's germline CDR1 is PRHDT and CDR2 FYEKMQ (reference sequence). This CDR3 region has 14 residues. The CDR3 protein is CASSLGQINSPLHF. Written as DNA, the CDR3 is TGTGCCAGCAGCCTAGGACAGATCAATTCACCCCTCCACTTT.

The chain joins TRBV5-1 to TRBJ2-1; 9 nucleotides align to TRBD2. Germline V gives CDR1 SGHRS, CDR2 YFSETQ. The CDR3 is 14 amino acids. J was trimmed by 7 bases and V by 3 bases; bases with no gene match: 5. In DNA form, the CDR3 reads TGCGCCAGCAGCTCTAGCGGGGTTTCGAATGAGCAGTTCTTC. Translation gives CASSSSGVSNEQFF.

The V and J genes are TRBV2 and TRBJ2-6; D is uncertain. The CDR3 consists of 14 residues. Trimming removed 6 bases from V and 0 bases from J, with 6 bases in between. CDR1 is SNHLY and CDR2 is FYNNEI in the germline V gene. The CDR3: CASRSYSGANVLTF. The CDR3, as DNA: TGTGCCAGCAGGAGCTACTCTGGGGCCAACGTCCTGACTTTC.

The chain couples TRBV27 to TRBJ1-1, with a tentative D call TRBD1 (5 bases). This CDR3 region has 14 residues. Per germline, CDR1 MNHEY and CDR2 SMNVEV (reference sequence). V lost 5 bases and J lost 4, with 14 bases in between. This CDR3 is CASSQQSGFTEAFF. CDR3 coding DNA: TGTGCCAGCAGTCAGCAATCAGGGTTCACTGAAGCTTTCTTT.

The count of this clone is one. This sequence joins TRBV5-1 and TRBJ2-7; the match to TRBD1 covers 9 bases. CDR3 length equals 15 residues. Per germline, CDR1 SGHRS and CDR2 YFSETQ. Trimming cost V 5 bases and J 4 bases; bases outside gene matches: 10. The CDR3 is CASSSGQGRFYEQYF. In DNA form, the CDR3 reads TGCGCCAGCAGTTCAGGACAGGGGCGTTTTTACGAGCAGTACTTC.